Detailed here is one T cell receptor beta chain. Its antigen remains undetermined. No base qualities exist here, and no much larger clone lies one base off it. The sample is drawn from a study of shared clonotypes between healthy human individuals (dated by TCRdb to about 2020). As for the study more broadly: Three men and two women, aged 18 to 49 years, made up the cohort. Per donor, leukapheresis produced somewhere between about 0.8 and 9 billion PBMCs. To estimate repertoire size and how much clonotypes are shared between individuals, the study performed deep sequencing of blood TCR repertoires from roughly five healthy adults. Libraries were prepared and TCR repertoires were sequenced by different laboratories using diverse techniques, in order to increase sequencing depth and limit assay-specific biases. The full study reports these points: The genetic and exposure-history diversity represented was limited by the small number of donors. Pairwise subsampling led to the expectation that sequencing depth would affect the degree of clonotype sharing among donors. Sampling was restricted to blood, and TCR repertoires in tissues likely differ from the TCR repertoires found in blood.

The donors were healthy, HIV-negative adults with no recently reported acute infections or vaccinations. Every donor was a Caucasian adult living in Nashville, Tennessee, USA. In the unsorted samples, 87 million or so PBMCs were counted, and genomic DNA was extracted using the QIAamp DNA Blood Mini kit. Blood was obtained by leukapheresis, after which PBMCs were separated by Ficoll-Histopaque density gradient centrifugation and cryopreserved in liquid nitrogen vapor phase. Ends trimmed: V by 0 bases, J by 7 bases; bases unmatched to a gene: 2. The CDR3 starts with the cysteine, ends with the phenylalanine, and has 15 residues. Left in the record is the CDR3 DNA by itself, 45 bases read in frame from the first base. The germline V gene encodes CDR1 SGDLS and CDR2 YYNGEE. Using the deep immunoSEQ assay, TCR CDR3 regions were amplified from genomic DNA by multiplex PCR. Genomic DNA extracted from each cell subset was distributed evenly over all wells of several immunoSEQ 96-well plates, and each plate served as one replicate. For unsorted PBMC, each replicate PCR was loaded with around 300 ng genomic DNA, equivalent to 25,000 to 35,000 T cell genomes. Unsorted PBMC genomic DNA was sequenced across ten immunoSEQ deep assay plates. The purified libraries were quantified using a Qubit 3.0 fluorometer, sized with a Bioanalyzer 2100, and then quantified again using the KAPA Library Quantification kit. Each immunoSEQ 96-well plate was sequenced on its own single-read 150-cycle Illumina NextSeq 550 flow cell. As for the original processing: Because only junctional sequences without quality scores were contained in the immunoSEQ output, filtering matching that applied to full-length reads could not be performed. Sequences were annotated with PyIR, a Python wrapper for IgBLAST v1.9, and V/J genes and CDR3 were assigned using IMGT germline references. Reads were removed for weak V/J assignments (E-value above 1e-6), missing CDR3, stop codons, out-of-frame junctions, or ambiguous translated residues. V3J clonotypes were defined as sequences sharing the same inferred V gene, J gene, and CDR3 amino acid sequence. To compute the percentage overlap between repertoires, the number of shared unique clonotypes was divided by the size of the smaller repertoire. Repertoire richness was assessed with RTK rarefaction, the Chao1 estimator, and Recon v2.1 estimates of unobserved clonotypes. TCRdb re-hosts the immuneACCESS table, in-frame sequences only. Its copies lack some clones; in the studies checked, an unresolved V gene accounts for under half of them, and the cause for the rest is not known. V and J calls plus clone size are reproduced from that table; the DNA served to infer D and trimming. The sample records fewer than 550,000 clones, about 79% of which are singletons. Under 15% of the sample lies in the top ten.

This sequence was found in a woman aged 40-49 years in good health. Some clones in this sample may be carry-over from other donors' samples. The chain was built from TRBV9 and TRBJ2-1; TRBD2 agrees with 12 junctional bases. The material sequenced was PBMCs. The DNA reads as follows: TGTGCCAGCAGCGTAGAGCTAGCGGGAGGGAATGAGCAGTTCTTC. Its translation is CASSVELAGGNEQFF.